The source of this TCR beta chain is a study of blood T cells in healthy people across ages. Trimming cost V 6 bases and J 4 bases, with 12 bases left between them. The CDR3 extends over 13 amino acids. Alongside a J-beta primer mix, a sample-barcoded 5' primer served in a second PCR lasting roughly 7 to 11 cycles. TCRdb ran MiXCR on the 5' RACE reads and lists one entry per CDR3 protein. The table shows about 1.6 million distinct CDR3 sequences, with roughly 32% occurring only once. The J gene is TRBJ1-2, the V gene TRBV12-3 or TRBV12-4, with D unclear. The receptor comes from a woman aged 30 to 39 in good health. Specimen: blood. The CDR3 DNA reads TGTGCCAGCAGGCGGAGTGGCGGCTATGGCTACACCTTC. The encoded protein is CASRRSGGYGYTF.